This entry is about one T cell receptor (beta chain). This entry belongs to a study of blood T cell repertoires in COVID-19. Study-wide context: COVID-19 samples from acute and convalescent phases originated in the United States, Italy and Spain. In each case, the material was cDNA or gDNA derived from T cells, B-cell-depleted T cells, or PBMCs.

Seattle patient enrollment occurred during active infection, with longitudinal follow-up thereafter. Methods used by the authors: Reference gene primer amplification gave estimated nucleated cell counts. TCRdb's table, derived via immunoSEQ multiplex PCR, lists solely in-frame clones and lacks some. V, J and clone size are those of that table, while D and trimming were read from the DNA. The data show approximately 240,000 clones, nearly 95% seen once. The TCR was taken from a man between 25 and 39 years old with COVID-19, enrolled during active disease. Sequenced: peripheral blood.

CDR3: CASGAAMNTEAFF. The CDR3 coding sequence is TGTGCCAGCGGGGCGGCCATGAACACTGAAGCTTTCTTT. This chain joins TRBV3-1 (or the pseudogene TRBV3-2) and TRBJ1-1; tentative D call: TRBD1 (5 bases). V was trimmed by 8 bases and J by 0 bases, leaving 10 bases between them. This CDR3 region has 13 residues. The germline V gene has CDR1 LGHDT and CDR2 YNNKEL (reference sequence).